Listed below are T cell receptor beta chains from one sample, sequenced in a study of beta chain features in type 1 diabetes. Profiling relied on immunoSEQ multiplex PCR, and the TCRdb table lists in-frame clones only, not all of them. The sample yields more than 95,000 clones, about 26% seen once. The specimen sequenced was central memory CD4+ T cells from blood. The source of these receptors is a woman aged 18-30 years with type 1 diabetes. Each CDR3 is given with its conserved first and last residue. D genes are given only for firm matches. Size is stated for part of the rows, as once, few or many counts, or as a class when the clone is expanded.

V	D	J	size	DNA	CDR3
TRBV15	-	TRBJ1-1	few	TGTGCCACCAGCAGACATCGGGGAGGGACGGAGAACACTGAAGCTTTCTTT	CATSRHRGGTENTEAFF
TRBV5-4	TRBD1	TRBJ1-1	few	TGTGCCAGCAGTCGGACAGGGTCGAACACTGAAGCTTTCTTT	CASSRTGSNTEAFF
TRBV14	-	TRBJ2-1	-	TGTGCCAGCAGCCAAATTGCCTTCTCAGGGAATGAGCAGTTCTTC	CASSQIAFSGNEQFF
TRBV10-2	TRBD2	TRBJ2-5	few	TGCGCCAGCAGTGAGTGGACTAGCGGGAACCAAGAGACCCAGTACTTC	CASSEWTSGNQETQYF
TRBV27	TRBD2	TRBJ2-2	-	TGTGCCAGCAGTCCGACTAGCGGGAACACCGGGGAGCTGTTTTTT	CASSPTSGNTGELFF
TRBV9	TRBD1	TRBJ2-3	-	TGTGCCAGCAGCGTCAGACAGGGTTCTGTGAGCGGATGGGGCACAGATACGCAGTATTTT	CASSVRQGSVSGWGTDTQYF
TRBV7-2	-	TRBJ2-2	-	TGTGCCAGCAGCTTAGTGAGCGGGTTGGGAACCGGGGAGCTGTTTTTT	CASSLVSGLGTGELFF
TRBV7-2	-	TRBJ2-4	few	TGTGCCAGCAGCTCGCCTCTATTGACCAAAAACATTCAGTACTTC	CASSSPLLTKNIQYF
TRBV5-1	TRBD2	TRBJ2-3	few	TGCGCCAGCAGCTTGGAGGGACTAGTCGCAGATACGCAGTATTTT	CASSLEGLVADTQYF
TRBV2	TRBD1	TRBJ1-5	few	TGTGCCAGCAGTGACAGGGGGAGTCAGCCCCAGCATTTT	CASSDRGSQPQHF
TRBV7-2	TRBD2	TRBJ2-1	-	TGTGCCAGCAGCTTAGCGCGAGGGACTAGCGGGCCTAAAGAGCAGTTCTTC	CASSLARGTSGPKEQFF
TRBV2	-	TRBJ2-7	few	TGTGCCAGCAGTGGAAACAGGTACTACGAGCAGTACTTC	CASSGNRYYEQYF
TRBV18	-	TRBJ2-3	-	TGTGCCAGCTCAGTCGCCAGGGAAAGCACAGATACGCAGTATTTT	CASSVARESTDTQYF
TRBV9	-	TRBJ2-3	-	TGTGCCAGCAGCGGTGGTAGTCCCGTGGATACGCAGTATTTT	CASSGGSPVDTQYF
TRBV5-1	-	TRBJ2-1	-	TGCGCCAGCAGCTTGGGGACTTATAATGAGCAGTTCTTC	CASSLGTYNEQFF
TRBV6-1	TRBD1	TRBJ1-1	few	TGTGCCAGCAGTCTGGGACAGCTGAACACTGAAGCTTTCTTT	CASSLGQLNTEAFF
TRBV7-9	TRBD2	TRBJ2-1	few	TGTGCCAGCAGCCCGCTACCGGGACTACAAAACAATGAGCAGTTCTTC	CASSPLPGLQNNEQFF
TRBV2	TRBD2	TRBJ2-5	-	TGTGCCAGCAGTGGCCTTATAGCGGGGTTAGAAGAGACCCAGTACTTC	CASSGLIAGLEETQYF
TRBV25-1	-	TRBJ1-5	-	TGTGCCAGCAGTGAATCGGGATATAGCAATCAGCCCCAGCATTTT	CASSESGYSNQPQHF
TRBV29-1	-	TRBJ2-1	few	TGCAGCGTTGAGAGGGATCTCAATGAGCAGTTCTTC	CSVERDLNEQFF
TRBV19	-	TRBJ1-4	-	TGTGCCAGTAGTGGCTTGGAGACAGCTAATGAAAAACTGTTTTTT	CASSGLETANEKLFF
TRBV14	TRBD1	TRBJ1-2	-	TGTGCCAGCAGCCCCCGGACAGGGGGGTATGGCTACACCTTC	CASSPRTGGYGYTF
TRBV7-2	TRBD1	TRBJ2-3	-	TGTGCCAGCAGCTTAGGAGGGACAGGGGGGGATACGCAGTATTTT	CASSLGGTGGDTQYF
TRBV6-6	-	TRBJ2-7	few	TGTGCCAGCAGTTTCCGGACAGTTACAAACTACGAGCAGTACTTC	CASSFRTVTNYEQYF
TRBV7-9	-	TRBJ2-7	few	TGTGCCAGCAGCTTACCCGCTACTTTGAGCTACGAGCAGTACTTC	CASSLPATLSYEQYF
TRBV7-9	TRBD1	TRBJ2-3	-	TGTGCCAGCAGCGACAGGGCTAGCACAGATACGCAGTATTTT	CASSDRASTDTQYF
TRBV11-1	TRBD1	TRBJ1-2	-	TGTGCCAGCGGACAGGGGGTTACTAACTATGGCTACACCTTC	CASGQGVTNYGYTF
TRBV28	-	TRBJ1-1	many	TGTGCCAGCAGTCACGGTGGGCAGACAGTGACTGAAGCTTTCTTT	CASSHGGQTVTEAFF
TRBV30	TRBD1	TRBJ1-2	once	TGTGCCTGGACCGGGACAGGGAACTATGGCTACACCTTC	CAWTGTGNYGYTF
TRBV5-1	-	TRBJ1-1	-	TGCGCCAGCAGCCCCGCCGTGACAGCGAACACTGAAGCTTTCTTT	CASSPAVTANTEAFF
TRBV4-3	TRBD2	TRBJ2-3	few	TGCGCCAGCAGCCAACAGCGGGAAGGCACAGATACGCAGTATTTT	CASSQQREGTDTQYF
TRBV19	-	TRBJ2-1	-	TGTGCCAGTAGTATTGAGGCGGGATCCTACAATGAGCAGTTCTTC	CASSIEAGSYNEQFF
TRBV5-1	TRBD1	TRBJ2-1	-	TGCGCCAGCAGCTTGGCCTTTCAGCAGGGGGCCAATGAGCAGTTCTTC	CASSLAFQQGANEQFF
TRBV12-5	TRBD2	TRBJ2-1	-	TGTGCTAGTGGTTTGGCGGCCGGGACTAGCGCTTCCAATGAGCAGTTCTTC	CASGLAAGTSASNEQFF
TRBV29-1	-	TRBJ1-2	-	TGCAGCGTTGGTCAGTCGGGGGGGTATGGCTACACCTTC	CSVGQSGGYGYTF
TRBV11-2	TRBD1	TRBJ2-2	few	TGTGCCAGCAGGGCAGGGGGCGCGGCCGGGGAGCTGTTTTTT	CASRAGGAAGELFF
TRBV11-2	TRBD1	TRBJ2-7	-	TGTGCCAGCAGCTTGGGGACAGGGGGACTCGAGCAGTACTTC	CASSLGTGGLEQYF
TRBV5-1	TRBD2	TRBJ2-1	-	TGCGCCAGCAGCTCCCAGGCGGGAGGGCTAGAATACAATGAGCAGTTCTTC	CASSSQAGGLEYNEQFF
TRBV6-5	TRBD1	TRBJ1-1	-	TGTGCCAGTCGCAGGGGGCAGGACACTGAAGCTTTCTTT	CASRRGQDTEAFF
TRBV20-1	-	TRBJ2-7	-	TGCAGTGCTAGGTTAATGGACAAGCAGTACTTC	CSARLMDKQYF
TRBV7-8	TRBD2	TRBJ2-1	few	TGTGCCAGCAGCTTAGAGGGCAGACTAGCGGGTACCTACAATGAGCAGTTCTTC	CASSLEGRLAGTYNEQFF
TRBV27	TRBD1	TRBJ1-1	-	TGTGCCAGCAGTCCTCACGGGACAGACCTCACTGAAGCTTTCTTT	CASSPHGTDLTEAFF
TRBV5-6	TRBD2	TRBJ2-1	-	TGTGCCAGCAGCTTAGCGGGAGGCGCCTTTGAGCAGTTCTTC	CASSLAGGAFEQFF
TRBV18	-	TRBJ1-5	-	TGTGCCAGCTCCCCCGGGACACATAGCAATCAGCCCCAGCATTTT	CASSPGTHSNQPQHF
TRBV28	TRBD1	TRBJ2-1	few	TGTGCCAGCACCCTAGGGGGACAGGGCATTGATGAGCAGTTCTTC	CASTLGGQGIDEQFF
TRBV7-9	-	TRBJ2-7	few	TGTGCCAGCAGCTTAGCAGCGGGTAGGTTCTACGAGCAGTACTTC	CASSLAAGRFYEQYF
TRBV4-3	TRBD2	TRBJ2-3	few	TGCGCCAGCAGCCCATGGGGGGAGGGAGTCGTAGATACGCAGTATTTT	CASSPWGEGVVDTQYF
TRBV4-2	-	TRBJ2-4	few	TGTGCCAGCAGCCAAGGGCTCCAATACAAAAACATTCAGTACTTC	CASSQGLQYKNIQYF
TRBV4-3	TRBD1	TRBJ1-2	few	TGCGCCAGCAGCCAAGTCATGACAGGGGGGGACTATGGCTACACCTTC	CASSQVMTGGDYGYTF
TRBV5-1	-	TRBJ1-1	-	TGCGCCAGCAAGACAATGGCCGACACTGAAGCTTTCTTT	CASKTMADTEAFF
TRBV28	TRBD1	TRBJ1-3	few	TGTGCCAGCAGCAGGGGGGCTGGAAACACCATATATTTT	CASSRGAGNTIYF
TRBV5-1	TRBD2	TRBJ2-5	few	TGCGCCAGCAGCTTGGGAGTCGGGGGGACGGCCGGGGAGACCCAGTACTTC	CASSLGVGGTAGETQYF
TRBV6-5	-	TRBJ2-3	-	TGTGCCAGCAGTTCGCGACAGGGCACAGATACGCAGTATTTT	CASSSRQGTDTQYF